The rows below give T cell receptor beta chains drawn from one sample of a study of graft-versus-host responses after intestinal transplantation. No antigen is known for these receptors. The table came from immunoSEQ multiplex PCR; TCRdb's copy has only in-frame clones and leaves some out. The data contain roughly 120,000 clones, 90% to 95% of them seen just once; the ten biggest clones take up 0.4% to 0.55%. The sequencing here drew on unstimulated CD8+ T cells sorted from spleen or lymph node cells, taken before intestinal transplant. The receptors were sampled from a human donor who received an intestinal transplant. Each CDR3 is given with its conserved first and last residue. The D gene is left open where the match is weak. Only part of the rows carry a size: once, few, many, or a class if the clone is expanded.

NA,NA,TRBV9,TRBJ2-1,TGTGCCAGCAGCGTAGTGTCCGGGACCCAAGGCGATGAGCAGTTCTTC,CASSVVSGTQGDEQFF
NA,TRBD1,TRBV4-1,TRBJ2-7,TGCGCCAGCAGCCAAGATCAGGGGGCGAGATACGAGCAGTACTTC,CASSQDQGARYEQYF
NA,NA,TRBV9,TRBJ2-7,TGTGCCAGCAGCGAGGGGGGGGGCTACGAGCAGTACTTC,CASSEGGGYEQYF
NA,NA,TRBV30,TRBJ2-7,TGTGCCTGGAGTGTACTAGACGCCTACGAGCAGTACTTC,CAWSVLDAYEQYF
once,NA,TRBV6-4,TRBJ2-3,TGTGCCAGCAGAAACAGGGATTCGGATACGCAGTATTTT,CASRNRDSDTQYF
NA,NA,TRBV10-2,TRBJ2-7,TGCGCCAGCAACGGCGGAAACTCCTACGAGCAGTACTTC,CASNGGNSYEQYF
NA,TRBD1,TRBV6-5,TRBJ2-1,TGTGCCAGCAGTTACTCCTGGACAGGCAATGAGCAGTTCTTC,CASSYSWTGNEQFF
NA,NA,TRBV7-9,TRBJ1-2,TGTGCCAGCAGTGATTTAGTCTTACTTGATGGCTACACCTTC,CASSDLVLLDGYTF
NA,NA,TRBV27,TRBJ1-1,TGTGCCAGCAGTTTGGATAGGGGCACTGAAGCTTTCTTT,CASSLDRGTEAFF
NA,TRBD1,TRBV5-4,TRBJ2-7,TGTGCCAGCAGCTTAGACACAGGGGTTATGGGGCAGTACTTC,CASSLDTGVMGQYF
NA,NA,TRBV6-1,TRBJ2-1,TGTGCCAGCAGTCCGACTAGACCCTCCTACAATGAGCAGTTCTTC,CASSPTRPSYNEQFF
NA,NA,TRBV5-1,TRBJ2-6,TGCGCCAGCAGCTTGGATCTGACGGCGTTATCTGGGGCCAACGTCCTGACTTTC,CASSLDLTALSGANVLTF
NA,NA,TRBV6-1,TRBJ2-1,TGTGCCAGCGGCGGGTACCTCCTTTCCTACAATGAGCAGTTCTTC,CASGGYLLSYNEQFF
NA,NA,TRBV5-1,TRBJ2-7,TGCGCCAGCAGCTCTGAGAATCGGCAACACGAGCAGTACTTC,CASSSENRQHEQYF
NA,NA,TRBV27,TRBJ2-6,TGTGCCAGCAGCCGTTTGGGGGGCTCTGGGGCCAACGTCCTGACTTTC,CASSRLGGSGANVLTF
NA,NA,TRBV29-1,TRBJ1-2,TGCAGCGCCCCTGACAGAAACTATGGCTACACCTTC,CSAPDRNYGYTF
NA,TRBD2,TRBV28,TRBJ2-1,TGTGCCAGCAGTTTCGGGGGGATGGGTGAGCAGTTCTTC,CASSFGGMGEQFF
NA,TRBD1,TRBV28,TRBJ1-5,TGTGCCAGCAGTTTCCCCGGACAGGGGAGGGCAAATCAGCCCCAGCATTTT,CASSFPGQGRANQPQHF
once,TRBD2,TRBV9,TRBJ2-1,TGTGCCAGCAGCGTCTCCGGGACTAGCGGAAGTGAGCAGTTCTTC,CASSVSGTSGSEQFF
NA,TRBD2,TRBV19,TRBJ2-7,TGTGCCAGTAGTGGGACCATAGCGGGAGTCTACGAGCAGTACTTC,CASSGTIAGVYEQYF
once,TRBD1,TRBV13,TRBJ2-7,TGTGCCAGCAGCCTTCGAAAAAACAGACAGGGACCGTCCTACGAGCAGTACTTC,CASSLRKNRQGPSYEQYF
NA,NA,TRBV7-9,TRBJ2-7,TGTGCCAGCAGCCTCGACTGGAGCTCCTACGAGCAGTACTTC,CASSLDWSSYEQYF
NA,NA,TRBV30,TRBJ2-1,TGTGCCTGGAGTGTACACGAAAATGAGCAGTTCTTC,CAWSVHENEQFF
NA,TRBD2,TRBV19,TRBJ2-7,TGTGCCAGTAGTAGTTCTAGCGGGTCCGAGCAGTACTTC,CASSSSSGSEQYF
once,TRBD1,TRBV7-2,TRBJ1-4,TGTGCCAGCAGCTCGATAACCGGGACAGACCTTTCAACTAATGAAAAACTGTTTTTT,CASSSITGTDLSTNEKLFF
NA,NA,TRBV25-1,TRBJ2-7,TGTGCCAGCAGTGACCTAGGACATAGCGACGAGCAGTACTTC,CASSDLGHSDEQYF
NA,NA,TRBV11-2,TRBJ2-7,TGTGCCAGCAGCTTAGGGAGCGGCTACGAGCAGTACTTC,CASSLGSGYEQYF
once,NA,TRBV11-3,TRBJ2-1,TGTGCCAGCAGCTTAGTGGAGATTCTGAGGGACAATGAGCAGTTCTTC,CASSLVEILRDNEQFF
few,NA,TRBV28,TRBJ1-2,TGTGCCAGCAACCCGTCGACGGCTAACTATGGCTACACCTTC,CASNPSTANYGYTF
NA,NA,TRBV27,TRBJ1-2,TGTGCCAGCAGCCCACCGGCGTCTTCCTATGGCTACACCTTC,CASSPPASSYGYTF
NA,TRBD2,TRBV7-6,TRBJ2-1,TGTGCCAGCAGCTTGGGACTAGCGGGAGTAAGTAGGGAGCTATCGCAGTTCTTC,CASSLGLAGVSRELSQFF
NA,NA,TRBV27,TRBJ2-7,TGTGCCAGCAGTTTGGTAGGGCAGGGAGTCGACGAGCAGTACTTC,CASSLVGQGVDEQYF
NA,NA,TRBV29-1,TRBJ2-2,TGCAGCTTCGAGGGGGGCGGGAGAGGTTCCGGGGAGCTGTTTTTT,CSFEGGGRGSGELFF
NA,NA,TRBV10-3,TRBJ2-7,TGTGCCACCTCCCCAGAGGTAGTCTACGAGCAGTACTTC,CATSPEVVYEQYF
NA,TRBD1,TRBV9,TRBJ1-1,TGTGCCAGCAGCGTGGGACAGGGGATGAACACTGAAGCTTTCTTT,CASSVGQGMNTEAFF
NA,NA,TRBV19,TRBJ1-5,TGTGCCAGTACCCCGAGTCCAGGACGTCTAAATCAGCCCCAGCATTTT,CASTPSPGRLNQPQHF
NA,NA,TRBV11-2,TRBJ2-7,TGTGCCAGCAGCTTCGGAGGGACCACCTACGAGCAGTACTTC,CASSFGGTTYEQYF
NA,NA,TRBV13,TRBJ1-1,TGTGCCAGCAGCCCGGAGCGAGGCACTGAAGCTTTCTTT,CASSPERGTEAFF
NA,NA,TRBV7-9,TRBJ2-1,TGTGCCAGCAGCTTAAAGCCGAGCTCCTACAATGAGCAGTTCTTC,CASSLKPSSYNEQFF
NA,NA,TRBV2,TRBJ2-1,TGTGCCAGCAGTCGGTGGGGAAACAATGAGCAGTTCTTC,CASSRWGNNEQFF
NA,TRBD1,TRBV6-5,TRBJ2-7,TGTGCCAGCAGTTACGGGACAGGGGACTACGAGCAGTACTTC,CASSYGTGDYEQYF
NA,TRBD2,TRBV7-3,TRBJ2-3,TGTGCCAGCAGCTTAACGTCAGGGGCTAGCGGGAGTACAGATACGCAGTATTTT,CASSLTSGASGSTDTQYF
NA,TRBD1,TRBV25-1,TRBJ1-2,TGTGCCAGCAGTGAATGGACAGGCGCAGGGGGCTACACCTTC,CASSEWTGAGGYTF
once,NA,TRBV5-5,TRBJ2-7,TGTGCCAGCAGCGGGCTTCGGGACACCGTTGGCTACGAGCAGTACTTC,CASSGLRDTVGYEQYF
NA,NA,TRBV5-1,TRBJ1-4,TGCGCCAGCAGCTTACACGGAATAGGCATTGCAACTAATGAAAAACTGTTTTTT,CASSLHGIGIATNEKLFF
NA,TRBD2,TRBV11-2,TRBJ2-1,TGTGCCAGCAGCTTCGGACTAGAGGCCTTATACAATGAGCAGTTCTTC,CASSFGLEALYNEQFF
NA,NA,TRBV28,TRBJ1-5,TGTGCCAGCAGTTTCTTTTCTGGGGCGAGCAATCAGCCCCAGCATTTT,CASSFFSGASNQPQHF
NA,NA,TRBV4-1,TRBJ2-7,TGCGCCAGCAGCCAAGTAATTGCGGGAAACCACGAGCAGTACTTC,CASSQVIAGNHEQYF
NA,TRBD1,TRBV28,TRBJ2-7,TGTGCCAGCAGTCTAATAAGGGGACAGGGTTTCCACGAGCAGTACTTC,CASSLIRGQGFHEQYF
NA,TRBD2,TRBV5-1,TRBJ2-7,TGCGCCAGCAGCTTGGATTTCGCGGGAGGGCCGTACGAGCAGTACTTC,CASSLDFAGGPYEQYF
NA,NA,TRBV30,TRBJ1-1,TGTGCCTGGAGTGATAACACTGAAGCTTTCTTT,CAWSDNTEAFF